This T cell receptor (beta chain) stems from a study of blood T cell repertoires in COVID-19. Study-wide context: PBMCs, B-cell-depleted T cells, or T cells were the source of the cDNA or gDNA that made up the material.

This CDR3 has 13 amino acids. J lost 4 bases, V lost 6 bases, and 2 bases had no gene match. From germline, CDR1 is MNHEY and CDR2 SVGAGI. Authors' methods: Scientists estimated how many nucleated cells there were by amplifying reference gene primers. This table comes from immunoSEQ multiplex PCR, and its TCRdb copy is limited to in-frame clones, with some not included. That table gives V, J and clone size, and the DNA gave D and trimming. The sample has 120,000 or so clones, 88% seen once. Sequencing was carried out using peripheral blood. This clonotype originated in a woman in her forties or fifties with active or convalescent COVID-19. V is TRBV6-5 and J is TRBJ1-5, with TRBD1 matching 8 bases. CDR3 loop: CASRRTGNQPQHF. The DNA of the CDR3 is TGTGCCAGCAGGAGGACAGGGAATCAGCCCCAGCATTTT.